The 23 T cell receptor beta chains given below trace back to one sample, sequenced in a study of cytomegalovirus exposure and HLA in healthy donors. Both 60 Vbeta primers and 13 Jbeta primers went into the PCR. Profiling relied on immunoSEQ multiplex PCR, and the TCRdb table lists in-frame clones only, not all of them. Of 180,000 or so clones detected, roughly 73% appear once; the ten largest clones hold roughly 7.1%. Source material: PBMCs. The receptors here all came from a woman aged 40 to 49 in good health and CMV-seropositive.

This sequence joins TRBV5-1 and TRBJ1-2, with D possibly matching TRBD1 (5 bases). Germline assignment: CDR1 SGHRS and CDR2 YFSETQ. The V and J ends lost 2 bases and 5 bases respectively, with 10 bases between them. CDR3 length: 13 amino acids. The CDR3 here is CASSLLTEYGYTF. CDR3 in DNA: TGCGCCAGCAGCTTACTGACAGAATATGGCTACACCTTC.

In DNA form, the CDR3 reads TGTGCCAGCTCATCATCCACCGACGGGTGGGAGACCCAGTACTTC. Encoded protein: CASSSSTDGWETQYF. This chain uses TRBV18 with TRBJ2-5; D remains unclear. With 5 bases removed from V and 5 bases from J, the gap between germline ends came to 18 bases. The CDR3 sequence is 15 residues long. The germline gives CDR1 KGHSH, CDR2 LQKENI.

The gene calls are TRBV7-2 and TRBJ1-2; D not resolved. Germline assignment: CDR1 SGHTA and CDR2 FQGNSA. The CDR3 sequence is 15 residues long. The V end lost 4 bases, the J end lost 1 base, and 13 bases lay between the germline ends. The CDR3: CASSSGLANNYGYTF. In DNA form, the CDR3 reads TGTGCCAGCAGCTCCGGACTGGCGAATAACTATGGCTACACCTTC.

The rearrangement uses TRBV27 and TRBJ2-1, with 9 bases matching TRBD2. This CDR3 has 14 residues. Trimming cost V 4 bases and J 9 bases; bases outside gene matches: 7. Germline loops: CDR1 MNHEY, CDR2 SMNVEV (reference sequence). CDR3 loop: CASSWGGRAGEQFF. CDR3 sequence (DNA): TGTGCCAGCAGTTGGGGCGGGAGGGCCGGTGAGCAGTTCTTC.

The chain employs TRBV6-1 and TRBJ2-2; TRBD1 might be the D (6 bases). CDR1 and CDR2 (germline): MNHNS, SASEGT. The CDR3 sequence is 17 residues long. V was clipped by 2 bases and J by 3 bases, with 16 bases between them. CDR3 sequence (DNA): TGTGCCAGCAGTGAATTTGGGACACTCCAATACACCGGGGAGCTGTTTTTT. It codes for CASSEFGTLQYTGELFF.

The chain recombines TRBV7-9 with TRBJ2-3; 11 nucleotides line up with TRBD2. V trimming: 7 bases; J trimming: 5 bases; junction bases outside the gene matches: 11. The CDR3 is made up of 16 amino acids. Germline V lookup: CDR1 SEHNR, CDR2 FQNEAQ (reference sequence). The CDR3 bases are TGTGCCAGCAATCCAGCCGGGACTAGCGGAAAAGATACGCAGTATTTT. Protein sequence: CASNPAGTSGKDTQYF.

V gene TRBV11-2 combines with J gene TRBJ2-3, with 16 bases that match TRBD2. V gave up 2 bases and J gave up 6 bases; unmatched junction bases: 5. The CDR3 sequence is 17 residues long. Germline V gene sequence: CDR1 SGHAT, CDR2 FQNNGV. CDR3 in amino acids: CASSLPGLAGGGDTQYF. As DNA, the CDR3 is TGTGCCAGCAGCTTACCGGGACTAGCGGGAGGGGGGGATACGCAGTATTTT.

V usage is TRBV5-1 and J usage is TRBJ2-5; 10 bases are a match to TRBD2. V dropped 4 bases and J dropped 5; count of bases not matched to a gene: 14. The CDR3 runs 17 residues. Germline CDR1 reads SGHRS; CDR2 reads YFSETQ. Here the CDR3 reads CASSLLGVAGGAETQYF. The CDR3 DNA reads as TGCGCCAGCAGCCTCCTTGGTGTAGCGGGAGGAGCGGAGACCCAGTACTTC.

The chain joins TRBV30 to TRBJ2-1; D is unclear. The germline gives CDR1 GTSNPN, CDR2 SVGIG (reference sequence). Trimming removed 0 bases at V and 0 bases at J, with 9 bases between. The CDR3 has 15 amino acids. CDR3: CAWSVRTSSYNEQFF. CDR3 bases: TGTGCCTGGAGTGTACGTACGAGCTCCTACAATGAGCAGTTCTTC.

V usage is TRBV7-9 and J usage is TRBJ1-2; D is ambiguous. CDR3 length: 14 residues. Per germline, CDR1 SEHNR and CDR2 FQNEAQ (reference sequence). V gave up 5 bases and J gave up 5 bases, with 15 bases separating them. The CDR3 sequence: CASSPQWSLYGYTF. The CDR3 bases are TGTGCCAGCAGCCCTCAGTGGTCCCTTTATGGCTACACCTTC.

The V gene is TRBV9, the J gene TRBJ2-5; TRBD2 is a possible D gene (5 bases). V gave up 0 bases and J gave up 1 base, with 16 bases separating them. This CDR3 is built from 17 residues. The V gene's germline CDR1 is SGDLS and CDR2 YYNGEE. This CDR3 reads CASSVGSRAAAQETQYF. The CDR3 DNA reads as TGTGCCAGCAGCGTAGGCAGCCGAGCGGCCGCCCAAGAGACCCAGTACTTC.

The V and J genes are TRBV7-2 and TRBJ2-1; 8 bases line up with TRBD1. Trimming removed 3 bases from V and 4 bases from J; junction bases left unmatched: 5. Germline CDR1 SGHTA, CDR2 FQGNSA. CDR3 length equals 15 residues. The CDR3 bases are TGTGCCAGCAGCTTGAGGGGACAGGTATACAATGAGCAGTTCTTC. Translating it yields CASSLRGQVYNEQFF.

The rearrangement joins TRBV6-4 to TRBJ2-3; 11 bases match TRBD2. V shed 4 bases, J shed 6 bases, and the junction held 6 bases outside the gene matches. There are 15 residues in the CDR3. Germline V lookup: CDR1 MRHNA, CDR2 SNTAGT. The CDR3: CASSATSGRTDTQYF. In nucleotides, the CDR3 is TGTGCCAGCAGTGCTACTAGCGGGAGAACCGATACGCAGTATTTT.

J is TRBJ1-2 and V is TRBV28, with 9 bases identical to TRBD1. Germline trimming cut 4 bases from V and 4 bases from J; bases unmatched to any gene: 19. Germline CDR1 is MDHEN and CDR2 is SYDVKM. The CDR3 sequence is 19 residues long. This CDR3 is CASSSHMGTGYYSRYGYTF. CDR3 sequence (DNA): TGTGCCAGCAGTTCTCATATGGGGACAGGGTACTACTCCCGCTATGGCTACACCTTC.

The chain links TRBV27 to TRBJ2-7, with 11 bases aligning to TRBD2. The CDR3 is made up of 16 amino acids. Per the germline V gene, CDR1 is MNHEY and CDR2 is SMNVEV (reference sequence). Trimming removed 5 bases from V and 2 bases from J; junction bases left unmatched: 8. This CDR3 reads CASSRAGTSGAYEQYF. CDR3 DNA: TGTGCCAGCAGTCGAGCCGGGACTAGCGGAGCCTACGAGCAGTACTTC.

The table lists this clone with a few counts. V gene TRBV14 combines with J gene TRBJ2-7; 11 bases are a match to TRBD2. CDR3 length: 19 residues. The V and J ends lost 4 bases and 2 bases, in that order; junction bases with no gene match: 16. Germline CDR1 SGHDN, CDR2 FVKESK. CDR3 in DNA: TGTGCCAGCAGCCCACGACTAGCGGGATCCCCTTACCAACCCTACGAGCAGTACTTC. This gives the protein CASSPRLAGSPYQPYEQYF.

The chain links TRBV18 to TRBJ2-2; 7 bases line up with TRBD1. Germline V gene data show CDR1 as KGHSH and CDR2 as LQKENI. Unmatched junction bases numbered 10, after V lost 6 bases and J lost 6 bases. The CDR3 is 15 amino acids. The CDR3 is CASSYGTVDAGELFF. CDR3 nucleotides: TGTGCCAGCTCTTACGGGACAGTGGACGCCGGGGAGCTGTTTTTT.

The genes are TRBV28 and TRBJ2-7; 9 bases are shared with TRBD2. The CDR3 is made up of 16 amino acids. V was clipped by 5 bases and J by 0 bases; unmatched bases: 8. CDR1 and CDR2 from the germline V gene are MDHEN and SYDVKM. The CDR3 DNA follows: TGTGCCAGCAGTCTCCTCAGCGGGAGGCCCTCCTACGAGCAGTACTTC. Translated, it gives CASSLLSGRPSYEQYF.

The chain joins TRBV14 to TRBJ2-7, with unresolved D. The V gene's germline CDR1 is SGHDN and CDR2 FVKESK. The CDR3 consists of 15 residues. The ends were cut back, 1 base at V and 2 bases at J, with 12 bases in the middle. The chain's CDR3 is CASSQAGSSPYEQYF. DNA for the CDR3: TGTGCCAGCAGCCAAGCTGGCAGTAGCCCCTACGAGCAGTACTTC.

Only a few counts were recorded for this clone. The chain has TRBV29-1 and TRBJ1-2; 8 bases fit TRBD1. The germline CDR1 and CDR2 sequences are SQVTM and ANQGSEA. The J segment lost 4 bases and the V segment lost 6 bases, leaving 4 bases of the junction unmatched. This CDR3 comprises 12 residues. CDR3 sequence (DNA): TGCAGCGTGGCAACAGGGGGCTATGGCTACACCTTC. It translates to CSVATGGYGYTF. Drawing the rest from reference TRBV29-1 and TRBJ1-2, the complete variable domain is SAVISQKPSRDICQRGTSLTIQCQVDSQVTMMFWYRQQPGQSLTLIATANQGSEATYESGFVIDKFPISRPNLTFSTLTVSNMSPEDSSIYLCSVATGGYGYTFGSGTRLTVV.

The chain employs TRBV6-6 and TRBJ1-1; D is undetermined. The germline CDR1 and CDR2 sequences are MNHNY and SVGAGI (reference sequence). The CDR3 consists of 16 residues. V lost 5 bases and J lost 5, with 21 bases in between. The CDR3 DNA reads as TGTGCCAGCAGTCAGCGCCAACTGGCGACTGGAACTGAAGCTTTCTTT. Its translation: CASSQRQLATGTEAFF.

This chain joins TRBV28 and TRBJ1-2; TRBD1 is a possible D gene (5 bases). The CDR3 spans 14 residues. Trimming shortened V by 8 bases and J by 2 bases, and 15 bases separated the two germline ends. Germline V gives CDR1 MDHEN, CDR2 SYDVKM. CDR3 amino acids: CASQTEGANYGYTF. Written as DNA, the CDR3 is TGTGCCAGCCAAACGGAAGGGGCCAACTATGGCTACACCTTC.

The rearrangement links TRBV6-5 to TRBJ1-1, with unresolved D. This CDR3 is built from 14 residues. The V gene's germline CDR1 is MNHEY and CDR2 SVGAGI. V lost 0 bases and J lost 3, with 8 bases in between. CDR3 amino acids: CASSYSTQDTEAFF. Written as DNA, the CDR3 is TGTGCCAGCAGTTACTCAACCCAGGACACTGAAGCTTTCTTT.